These T cell receptor beta chains were read from a single sample in a study of sequential checkpoint blockade in melanoma. This table comes from immunoSEQ multiplex PCR, and its TCRdb copy is limited to in-frame clones, with some not included. The profile shows 5,200 or so clones, around 73% of them singletons. The source was CD8+ T cells sorted from blood (inferred from file names), collected from a patient given nivolumab and ipilimumab in sequence. The receptors were gathered from a human donor with melanoma. Both conserved end residues are part of each CDR3. The order of the fields is J gene, clone size, V gene, D gene, CDR3 length, CDR3 protein, CDR3 DNA. The D gene is left open where the match is weak. A row's size may be missing; if present it is once, few, many or a size class.

j_call: TRBJ2-1
clone_size: NA
v_call: TRBV4-3
d_call: TRBD1
cdr3_length: 15
cdr3_aa: CASSQVGQGYNEQFF
cdr3_nt: TGCGCCAGCAGCCAAGTGGGACAGGGTTACAATGAGCAGTTCTTC

j_call: TRBJ2-7
clone_size: NA
v_call: TRBV19
d_call: NA
cdr3_length: 15
cdr3_aa: CASSIGNRPYDEQYF
cdr3_nt: TGTGCCAGTAGTATAGGGAACAGGCCCTACGACGAGCAGTACTTC

j_call: TRBJ2-7
clone_size: NA
v_call: TRBV16
d_call: TRBD1
cdr3_length: 14
cdr3_aa: CASSQWDRGHEQYF
cdr3_nt: TGTGCCAGCAGCCAGTGGGACAGGGGGCACGAGCAGTACTTC

j_call: TRBJ1-5
clone_size: NA
v_call: TRBV27
d_call: TRBD1
cdr3_length: 15
cdr3_aa: CASSRNRGSNQPQHF
cdr3_nt: TGTGCCAGCAGTAGAAACAGGGGGAGCAATCAGCCCCAGCATTTT

j_call: TRBJ2-7
clone_size: NA
v_call: TRBV27
d_call: NA
cdr3_length: 15
cdr3_aa: CASSLTQGKNYEQYF
cdr3_nt: TGTGCCAGCAGTTTAACTCAGGGGAAAAATTACGAGCAGTACTTC

j_call: TRBJ1-2
clone_size: NA
v_call: TRBV29-1
d_call: TRBD1
cdr3_length: 12
cdr3_aa: CSVDRVVRGYTF
cdr3_nt: TGCAGCGTGGACAGGGTTGTGCGGGGCTACACCTTC

j_call: TRBJ2-2
clone_size: NA
v_call: TRBV7-3
d_call: TRBD1
cdr3_length: 17
cdr3_aa: CASSPSGTGYLTGELFF
cdr3_nt: TGTGCCAGCAGCCCCTCCGGGACAGGGTATCTCACCGGGGAGCTGTTTTTT

j_call: TRBJ1-1
clone_size: NA
v_call: TRBV28
d_call: TRBD1
cdr3_length: 15
cdr3_aa: CASSLIQGGNTEAFF
cdr3_nt: TGTGCCAGCAGTTTGATACAGGGGGGGAACACTGAAGCTTTCTTT

j_call: TRBJ2-7
clone_size: few
v_call: TRBV7-9
d_call: NA
cdr3_length: 13
cdr3_aa: CASSTSQGSEQYF
cdr3_nt: TGTGCCAGCAGCACCAGCCAGGGCTCCGAGCAGTACTTC

j_call: TRBJ1-4
clone_size: few
v_call: TRBV4-2
d_call: TRBD1
cdr3_length: 16
cdr3_aa: CASSQGKGQGSEKLFF
cdr3_nt: TGTGCCAGCAGCCAAGGGAAGGGACAGGGTAGTGAAAAACTGTTTTTT

j_call: TRBJ2-7
clone_size: NA
v_call: TRBV4-2
d_call: TRBD2
cdr3_length: 15
cdr3_aa: CASSPGGFLSYEQYF
cdr3_nt: TGTGCCAGCAGCCCGGGAGGGTTTTTGTCCTACGAGCAGTACTTC

j_call: TRBJ2-5
clone_size: few
v_call: TRBV7-2
d_call: TRBD1
cdr3_length: 17
cdr3_aa: CASSPARQGSLQETQYF
cdr3_nt: TGTGCCAGCAGCCCCGCTCGACAGGGTTCCCTCCAAGAGACCCAGTACTTC

j_call: TRBJ2-7
clone_size: NA
v_call: TRBV27
d_call: TRBD1
cdr3_length: 14
cdr3_aa: CASSFGTGAYEQYF
cdr3_nt: TGTGCCAGCAGTTTCGGGACAGGGGCTTACGAGCAGTACTTC

j_call: TRBJ2-7
clone_size: NA
v_call: TRBV28
d_call: NA
cdr3_length: 15
cdr3_aa: CASSLDRGAGYEQYF
cdr3_nt: TGTGCCAGCAGTTTAGACCGGGGGGCCGGGTACGAGCAGTACTTC

j_call: TRBJ1-1
clone_size: NA
v_call: TRBV4-1
d_call: NA
cdr3_length: 13
cdr3_aa: CASSQEGGTEAFF
cdr3_nt: TGCGCCAGCAGCCAAGAGGGGGGGACTGAAGCTTTCTTT

j_call: TRBJ2-5
clone_size: once
v_call: TRBV7-9
d_call: NA
cdr3_length: 15
cdr3_aa: CASSPDTGYQETQYF
cdr3_nt: TGTGCCAGCAGCCCCGATACAGGGTATCAAGAGACCCAGTACTTC

j_call: TRBJ1-6
clone_size: NA
v_call: TRBV10-2
d_call: NA
cdr3_length: 14
cdr3_aa: CARSEGQTNSPLHF
cdr3_nt: TGCGCCAGGTCAGAGGGCCAAACGAATTCACCCCTCCACTTT

j_call: TRBJ2-4
clone_size: NA
v_call: TRBV27
d_call: TRBD2
cdr3_length: 17
cdr3_aa: CASSPTSGGALKNIQYF
cdr3_nt: TGTGCCAGCAGTCCGACTAGCGGGGGGGCACTCAAAAACATTCAGTACTTC

j_call: TRBJ2-1
clone_size: NA
v_call: TRBV4-1
d_call: NA
cdr3_length: 16
cdr3_aa: CASSQDMPSAYNEQFF
cdr3_nt: TGCGCCAGCAGCCAAGACATGCCCTCGGCCTACAATGAGCAGTTCTTC

j_call: TRBJ2-7
clone_size: NA
v_call: TRBV7-2
d_call: TRBD1
cdr3_length: 17
cdr3_aa: CASSLAAGTGLGYEQYF
cdr3_nt: TGTGCCAGCAGCTTAGCGGCAGGGACAGGGTTGGGCTACGAGCAGTACTTC

j_call: TRBJ1-6
clone_size: NA
v_call: TRBV6-1
d_call: NA
cdr3_length: 15
cdr3_aa: CASSEQTKDNSPLHF
cdr3_nt: TGTGCCAGCAGTGAACAGACTAAAGACAATTCACCCCTCCACTTT

j_call: TRBJ2-1
clone_size: NA
v_call: TRBV5-8
d_call: TRBD2
cdr3_length: 18
cdr3_aa: CASSLVFGSGGSYNEQFF
cdr3_nt: TGTGCCAGCAGCTTAGTTTTTGGTAGCGGGGGCTCCTACAATGAGCAGTTCTTC

j_call: TRBJ1-2
clone_size: few
v_call: TRBV11-2
d_call: TRBD1
cdr3_length: 16
cdr3_aa: CASTLSLGTEAYGYTF
cdr3_nt: TGTGCCAGCACCCTAAGCTTGGGGACAGAAGCCTATGGCTACACCTTC

j_call: TRBJ2-3
clone_size: NA
v_call: TRBV27
d_call: TRBD2
cdr3_length: 17
cdr3_aa: CASSLNSAGGPQDTQYF
cdr3_nt: TGTGCCAGCAGTTTAAATTCAGCGGGGGGGCCTCAAGATACGCAGTATTTT

j_call: TRBJ1-2
clone_size: large
v_call: TRBV10-3
d_call: NA
cdr3_length: 14
cdr3_aa: CAISDLPVNYGYTF
cdr3_nt: TGTGCCATCAGTGACCTACCGGTAAACTATGGCTACACCTTC

j_call: TRBJ1-5
clone_size: NA
v_call: TRBV28
d_call: NA
cdr3_length: 14
cdr3_aa: CASSPQGYNQPQHF
cdr3_nt: TGTGCCAGCAGTCCTCAGGGTTACAATCAGCCCCAGCATTTT

j_call: TRBJ1-1
clone_size: once
v_call: TRBV5-3
d_call: TRBD1
cdr3_length: 16
cdr3_aa: CARSDRGARLLTEAFF
cdr3_nt: TGTGCCAGAAGCGACAGGGGCGCGAGGCTTCTCACTGAAGCTTTCTTT

j_call: TRBJ1-1
clone_size: NA
v_call: TRBV9
d_call: NA
cdr3_length: 12
cdr3_aa: CASSPGNTEAFF
cdr3_nt: TGTGCCAGCAGCCCAGGAAACACTGAAGCTTTCTTT

j_call: TRBJ2-4
clone_size: once
v_call: TRBV7-8
d_call: NA
cdr3_length: 16
cdr3_aa: CASSQYTGEAKNIQYF
cdr3_nt: TGTGCCAGCAGCCAATACACAGGAGAAGCCAAAAACATTCAGTACTTC

j_call: TRBJ1-5
clone_size: NA
v_call: TRBV19
d_call: NA
cdr3_length: 16
cdr3_aa: CASSGRYTVSNQPQHF
cdr3_nt: TGTGCCAGTAGTGGGAGATACACCGTTAGCAATCAGCCCCAGCATTTT

j_call: TRBJ1-5
clone_size: NA
v_call: TRBV5-6
d_call: TRBD1
cdr3_length: 15
cdr3_aa: CASSYTGQGSQPQHF
cdr3_nt: TGTGCCAGCAGCTACACCGGACAGGGTAGTCAGCCCCAGCATTTT

j_call: TRBJ2-5
clone_size: NA
v_call: TRBV9
d_call: NA
cdr3_length: 16
cdr3_aa: CASSGEGTGFQETQYF
cdr3_nt: TGTGCCAGCAGCGGGGAGGGGACAGGATTTCAAGAGACCCAGTACTTC

j_call: TRBJ1-3
clone_size: medium-sized
v_call: TRBV28
d_call: NA
cdr3_length: 12
cdr3_aa: CASNLSGNTIYF
cdr3_nt: TGTGCCAGCAACCTCAGTGGAAACACCATATATTTT

j_call: TRBJ2-7
clone_size: few
v_call: TRBV6-6
d_call: TRBD2
cdr3_length: 15
cdr3_aa: CASILGAGEGYEQYF
cdr3_nt: TGTGCCAGCATCCTAGGAGCGGGGGAAGGCTACGAGCAGTACTTC

j_call: TRBJ2-7
clone_size: NA
v_call: TRBV5-1
d_call: NA
cdr3_length: 15
cdr3_aa: CASSFTQDPLGEQYF
cdr3_nt: TGCGCCAGCAGCTTTACACAGGACCCCCTCGGGGAGCAGTACTTC

j_call: TRBJ2-2
clone_size: NA
v_call: TRBV10-2
d_call: NA
cdr3_length: 17
cdr3_aa: CASSAVLSDRSTGELFF
cdr3_nt: TGCGCCAGCAGTGCTGTGTTGTCCGACAGGAGCACCGGGGAGCTGTTTTTT

j_call: TRBJ2-7
clone_size: NA
v_call: TRBV6-1
d_call: NA
cdr3_length: 15
cdr3_aa: CASSERVTAGYEQYF
cdr3_nt: TGTGCCAGCAGTGAAAGGGTGACGGCGGGCTACGAGCAGTACTTC

j_call: TRBJ1-4
clone_size: once
v_call: TRBV7-8
d_call: NA
cdr3_length: 17
cdr3_aa: CASSLYRVIATNEKLFF
cdr3_nt: TGTGCCAGCAGCTTATACAGGGTCATTGCAACTAATGAAAAACTGTTTTTT

j_call: TRBJ2-7
clone_size: NA
v_call: TRBV11-1
d_call: TRBD1
cdr3_length: 16
cdr3_aa: CASSPRPGQGKYEQYF
cdr3_nt: TGTGCCAGCAGCCCTAGACCGGGACAGGGGAAGTACGAGCAGTACTTC

j_call: TRBJ1-1
clone_size: NA
v_call: TRBV2
d_call: NA
cdr3_length: 14
cdr3_aa: CASSEGRGYTEAFF
cdr3_nt: TGTGCCAGCAGTGAAGGCAGGGGCTACACTGAAGCTTTCTTT

j_call: TRBJ1-2
clone_size: NA
v_call: TRBV9
d_call: TRBD1
cdr3_length: 15
cdr3_aa: CASSAQTGHNYGYTF
cdr3_nt: TGTGCCAGCAGCGCCCAGACAGGGCATAACTATGGCTACACCTTC

j_call: TRBJ2-7
clone_size: NA
v_call: TRBV11-3
d_call: NA
cdr3_length: 15
cdr3_aa: CASSPGRGGTYEQYF
cdr3_nt: TGTGCCAGCAGCCCAGGAAGGGGGGGAACCTACGAGCAGTACTTC

j_call: TRBJ1-2
clone_size: NA
v_call: TRBV4-3
d_call: TRBD1
cdr3_length: 14
cdr3_aa: CASSLDRGDYGYTF
cdr3_nt: TGCGCCAGCAGCCTGGACAGGGGGGACTATGGCTACACCTTC

j_call: TRBJ2-7
clone_size: NA
v_call: TRBV10-3
d_call: NA
cdr3_length: 14
cdr3_aa: CAIKGADSFYEQYF
cdr3_nt: TGTGCCATCAAAGGGGCGGACAGCTTCTACGAGCAGTACTTC

j_call: TRBJ1-2
clone_size: NA
v_call: TRBV5-6
d_call: NA
cdr3_length: 15
cdr3_aa: CASSLGVRRDYGYTF
cdr3_nt: TGTGCCAGCAGCTTGGGGGTACGGAGGGACTATGGCTACACCTTC

j_call: TRBJ2-5
clone_size: few
v_call: TRBV28
d_call: TRBD2
cdr3_length: 15
cdr3_aa: CASRPLAGGGATQYF
cdr3_nt: TGTGCCAGCAGGCCATTAGCGGGGGGAGGGGCGACCCAGTACTTC

j_call: TRBJ1-1
clone_size: NA
v_call: TRBV7-9
d_call: NA
cdr3_length: 14
cdr3_aa: CASKISGKNTEAFF
cdr3_nt: TGTGCCAGCAAAATATCGGGGAAAAACACTGAAGCTTTCTTT

j_call: TRBJ1-4
clone_size: few
v_call: TRBV28
d_call: TRBD1
cdr3_length: 13
cdr3_aa: CASRTGGIGELFF
cdr3_nt: TGTGCCAGCCGGACAGGGGGAATTGGGGAACTGTTTTTT

j_call: TRBJ2-5
clone_size: NA
v_call: TRBV7-9
d_call: NA
cdr3_length: 15
cdr3_aa: CASTSPGLGEETQYF
cdr3_nt: TGTGCCAGCACCTCCCCAGGACTTGGAGAGGAGACCCAGTACTTC

j_call: TRBJ1-3
clone_size: few
v_call: TRBV7-6
d_call: NA
cdr3_length: 13
cdr3_aa: CASSPTMGNTIYF
cdr3_nt: TGTGCCAGCAGCCCGACAATGGGAAACACCATATATTTT